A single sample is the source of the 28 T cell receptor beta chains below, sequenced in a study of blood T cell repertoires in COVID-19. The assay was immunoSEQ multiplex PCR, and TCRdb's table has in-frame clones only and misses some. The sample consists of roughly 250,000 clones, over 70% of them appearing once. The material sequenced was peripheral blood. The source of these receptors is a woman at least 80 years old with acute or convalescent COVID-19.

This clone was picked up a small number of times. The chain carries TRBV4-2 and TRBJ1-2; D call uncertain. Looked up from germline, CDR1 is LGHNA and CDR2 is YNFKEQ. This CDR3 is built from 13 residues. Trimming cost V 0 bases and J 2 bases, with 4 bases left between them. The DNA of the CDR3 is TGTGCCAGCAGCCAAGAACAGAACTATGGCTACACCTTC. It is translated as CASSQEQNYGYTF.

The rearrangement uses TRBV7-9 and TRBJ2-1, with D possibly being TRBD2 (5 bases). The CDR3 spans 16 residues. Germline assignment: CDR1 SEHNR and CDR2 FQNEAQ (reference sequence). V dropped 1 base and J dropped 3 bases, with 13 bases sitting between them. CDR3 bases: TGTGCCAGCAGCTTAGAACGGGGTTTCGGCTACAATGAGCAGTTCTTC. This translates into CASSLERGFGYNEQFF.

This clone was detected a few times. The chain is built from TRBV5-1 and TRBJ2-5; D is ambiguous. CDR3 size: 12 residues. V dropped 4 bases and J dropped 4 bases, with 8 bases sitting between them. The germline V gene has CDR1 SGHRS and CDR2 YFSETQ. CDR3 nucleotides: TGCGCCAGCAGCCGAGAAAGAGAGACCCAGTACTTC. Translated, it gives CASSRERETQYF.

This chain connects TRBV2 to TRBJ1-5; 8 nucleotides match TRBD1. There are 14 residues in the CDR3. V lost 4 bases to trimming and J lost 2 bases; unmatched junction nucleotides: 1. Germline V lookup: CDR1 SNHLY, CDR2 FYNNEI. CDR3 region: CASSVGQGNQPQHF. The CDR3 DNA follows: TGTGCCAGCAGTGTGGGACAGGGCAATCAGCCCCAGCATTTT.

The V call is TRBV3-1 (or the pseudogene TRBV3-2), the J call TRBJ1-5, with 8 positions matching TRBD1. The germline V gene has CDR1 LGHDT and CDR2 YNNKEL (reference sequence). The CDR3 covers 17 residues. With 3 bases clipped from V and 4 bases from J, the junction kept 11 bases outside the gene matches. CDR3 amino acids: CASSQRQGTSLNQPQHF. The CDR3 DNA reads TGTGCCAGCAGCCAGCGACAGGGGACCTCTTTAAATCAGCCCCAGCATTTT.

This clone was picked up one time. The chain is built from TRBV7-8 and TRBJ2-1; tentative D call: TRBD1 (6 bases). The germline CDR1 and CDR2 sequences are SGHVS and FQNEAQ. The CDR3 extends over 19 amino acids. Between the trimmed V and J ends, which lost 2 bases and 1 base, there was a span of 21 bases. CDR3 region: CASSLSGRGLYKSYNEQFF. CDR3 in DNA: TGTGCCAGCAGCTTAAGTGGCAGGGGTTTGTACAAGTCCTACAATGAGCAGTTCTTC.

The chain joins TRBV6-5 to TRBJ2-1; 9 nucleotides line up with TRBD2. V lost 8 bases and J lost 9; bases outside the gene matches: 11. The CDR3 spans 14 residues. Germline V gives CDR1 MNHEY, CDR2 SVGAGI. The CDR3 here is CASASRGGVLEQFF. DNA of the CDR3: TGTGCCAGCGCGTCCCGCGGGGGGGTTCTTGAGCAGTTCTTC.

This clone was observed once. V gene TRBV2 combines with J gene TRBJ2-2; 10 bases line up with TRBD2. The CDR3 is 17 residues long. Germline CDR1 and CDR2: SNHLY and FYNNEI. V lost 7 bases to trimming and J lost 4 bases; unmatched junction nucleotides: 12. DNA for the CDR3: TGTGCCAGCAAAATAGAGAAGCGGGAGGGCCCCACCGGGGAGCTGTTTTTT. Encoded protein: CASKIEKREGPTGELFF.

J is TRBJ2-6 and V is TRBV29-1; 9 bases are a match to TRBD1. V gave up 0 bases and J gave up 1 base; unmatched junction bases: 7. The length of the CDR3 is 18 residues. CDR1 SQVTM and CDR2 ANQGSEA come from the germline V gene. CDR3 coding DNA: TGCAGCGTTGAAGATTCACAGGGGGCTTTATCTGGGGCCAACGTCCTGACTTTC. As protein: CSVEDSQGALSGANVLTF.

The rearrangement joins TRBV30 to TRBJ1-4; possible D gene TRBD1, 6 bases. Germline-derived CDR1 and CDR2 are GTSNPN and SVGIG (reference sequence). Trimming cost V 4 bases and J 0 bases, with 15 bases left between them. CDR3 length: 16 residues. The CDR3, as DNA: TGTGCCTGGACCAAGGACAGCGATGCAACTAATGAAAAACTGTTTTTT. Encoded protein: CAWTKDSDATNEKLFF.

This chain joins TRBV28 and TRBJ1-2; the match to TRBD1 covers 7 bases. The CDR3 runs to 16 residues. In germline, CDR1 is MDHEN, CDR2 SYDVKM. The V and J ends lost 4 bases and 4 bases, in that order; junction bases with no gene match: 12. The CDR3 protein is CASSSAHRGLSYGYTF. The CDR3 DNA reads TGTGCCAGCAGTTCGGCCCACAGGGGTTTGAGCTATGGCTACACCTTC.

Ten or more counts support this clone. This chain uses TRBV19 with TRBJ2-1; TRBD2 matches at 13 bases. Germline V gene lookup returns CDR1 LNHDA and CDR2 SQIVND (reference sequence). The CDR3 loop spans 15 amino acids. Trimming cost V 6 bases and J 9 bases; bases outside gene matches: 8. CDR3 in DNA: TGTGCCAGTAGAGAACTAGCGGGAGGGCCTGTTGAGCAGTTCTTC. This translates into CASRELAGGPVEQFF.

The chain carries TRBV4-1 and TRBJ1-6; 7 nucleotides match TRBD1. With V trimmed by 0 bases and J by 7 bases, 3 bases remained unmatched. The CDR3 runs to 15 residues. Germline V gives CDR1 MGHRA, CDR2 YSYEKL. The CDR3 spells CASSQEQGPNSPLHF. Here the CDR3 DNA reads TGCGCCAGCAGCCAAGAACAGGGGCCAAATTCACCCCTCCACTTT.

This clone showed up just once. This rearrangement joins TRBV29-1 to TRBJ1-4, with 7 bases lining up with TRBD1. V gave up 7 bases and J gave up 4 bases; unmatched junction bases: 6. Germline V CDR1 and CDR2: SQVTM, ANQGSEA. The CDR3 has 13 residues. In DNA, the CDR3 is TGCAGCGGAGGAGGGGGCGGTAATGAAAAACTGTTTTTT. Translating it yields CSGGGGGNEKLFF.

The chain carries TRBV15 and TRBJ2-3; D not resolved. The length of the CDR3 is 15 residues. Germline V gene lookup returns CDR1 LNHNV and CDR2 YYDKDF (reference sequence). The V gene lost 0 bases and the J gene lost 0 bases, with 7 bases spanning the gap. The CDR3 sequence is CATSRDSSSTDTQYF. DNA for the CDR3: TGTGCCACCAGCAGAGATAGTTCTAGCACAGATACGCAGTATTTT.

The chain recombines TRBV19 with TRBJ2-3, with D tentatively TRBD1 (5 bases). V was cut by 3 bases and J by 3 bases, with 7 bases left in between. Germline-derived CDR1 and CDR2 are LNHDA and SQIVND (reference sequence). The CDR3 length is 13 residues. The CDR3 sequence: CASSIPGTDTQYF. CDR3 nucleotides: TGTGCCAGTAGTATTCCAGGGACAGATACGCAGTATTTT.

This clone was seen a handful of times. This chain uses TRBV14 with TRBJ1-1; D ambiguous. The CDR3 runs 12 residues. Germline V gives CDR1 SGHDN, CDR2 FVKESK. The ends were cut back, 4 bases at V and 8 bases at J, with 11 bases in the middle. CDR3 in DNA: TGTGCCAGCAGCCCCCACCCGGGGGAAGCTTTCTTT. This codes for CASSPHPGEAFF.

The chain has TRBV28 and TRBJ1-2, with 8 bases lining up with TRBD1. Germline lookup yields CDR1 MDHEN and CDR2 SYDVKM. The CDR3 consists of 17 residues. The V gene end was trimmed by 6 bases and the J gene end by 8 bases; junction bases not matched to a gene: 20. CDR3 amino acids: CASRPSGGSLRSMGYTF. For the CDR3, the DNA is TGTGCCAGCAGGCCCTCAGGGGGCTCCCTCCGATCTATGGGCTACACCTTC.

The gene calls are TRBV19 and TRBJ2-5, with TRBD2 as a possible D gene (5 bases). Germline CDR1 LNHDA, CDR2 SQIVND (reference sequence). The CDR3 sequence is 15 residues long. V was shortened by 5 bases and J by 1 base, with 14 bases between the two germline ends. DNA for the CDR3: TGTGCCAGTAGTCCGGGATTAAGGTCCCAAGAGACCCAGTACTTC. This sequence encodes CASSPGLRSQETQYF.

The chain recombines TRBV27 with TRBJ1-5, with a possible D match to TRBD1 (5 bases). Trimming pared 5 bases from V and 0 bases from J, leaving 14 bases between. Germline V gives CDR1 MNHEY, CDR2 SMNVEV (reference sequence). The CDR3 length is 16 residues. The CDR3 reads CASSMRRGNSNQPQHF. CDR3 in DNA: TGTGCCAGCAGTATGAGAAGGGGAAATAGCAATCAGCCCCAGCATTTT.

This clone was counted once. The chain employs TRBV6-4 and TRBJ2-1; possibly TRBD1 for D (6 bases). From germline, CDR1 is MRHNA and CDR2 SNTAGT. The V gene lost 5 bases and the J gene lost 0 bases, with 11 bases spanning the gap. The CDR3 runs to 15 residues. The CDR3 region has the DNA TGTGCCAGCAGTCCAACAGGGCACTCCTACAATGAGCAGTTCTTC. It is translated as CASSPTGHSYNEQFF.

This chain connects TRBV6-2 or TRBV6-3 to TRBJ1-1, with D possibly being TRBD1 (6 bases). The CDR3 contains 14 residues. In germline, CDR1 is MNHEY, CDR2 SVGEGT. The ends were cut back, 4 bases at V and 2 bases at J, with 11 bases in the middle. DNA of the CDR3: TGTGCCAGCAGTTCACAGGGACGAAACACTGAAGCTTTCTTT. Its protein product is CASSSQGRNTEAFF.

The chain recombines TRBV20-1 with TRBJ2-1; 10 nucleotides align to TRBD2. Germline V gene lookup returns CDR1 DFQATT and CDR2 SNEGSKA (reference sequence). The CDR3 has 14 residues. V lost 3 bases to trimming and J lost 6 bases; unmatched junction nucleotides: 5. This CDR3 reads CSASGASGSNEQFF. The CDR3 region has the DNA TGCAGTGCTAGTGGTGCTAGCGGGAGCAATGAGCAGTTCTTC.

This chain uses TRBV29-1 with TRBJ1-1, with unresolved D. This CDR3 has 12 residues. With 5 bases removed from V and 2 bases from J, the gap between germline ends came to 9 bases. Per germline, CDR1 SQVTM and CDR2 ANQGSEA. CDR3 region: CSVRMTNTEAFF. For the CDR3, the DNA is TGCAGCGTTAGAATGACTAACACTGAAGCTTTCTTT.

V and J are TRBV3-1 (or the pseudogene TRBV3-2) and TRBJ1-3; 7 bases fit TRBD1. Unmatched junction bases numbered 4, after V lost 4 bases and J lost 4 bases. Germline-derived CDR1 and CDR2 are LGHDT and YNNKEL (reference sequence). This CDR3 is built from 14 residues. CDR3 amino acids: CASSPGGSGNTIYF. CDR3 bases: TGTGCCAGCAGCCCAGGGGGTTCGGGAAACACCATATATTTT.

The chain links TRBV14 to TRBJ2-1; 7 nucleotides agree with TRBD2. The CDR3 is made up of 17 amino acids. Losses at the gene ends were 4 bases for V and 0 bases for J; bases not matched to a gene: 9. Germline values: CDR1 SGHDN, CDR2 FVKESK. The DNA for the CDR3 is TGTGCCAGCAGCCTACGGGACTACCCGAGCTCCTACAATGAGCAGTTCTTC. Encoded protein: CASSLRDYPSSYNEQFF.

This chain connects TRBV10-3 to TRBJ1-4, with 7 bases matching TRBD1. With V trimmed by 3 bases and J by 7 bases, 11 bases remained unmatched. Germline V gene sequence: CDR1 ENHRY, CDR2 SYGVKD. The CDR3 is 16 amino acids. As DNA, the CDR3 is TGTGCCATCAGTGAACAGGGGCTCAGCATGAGTGAAAAACTGTTTTTT. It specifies CAISEQGLSMSEKLFF.

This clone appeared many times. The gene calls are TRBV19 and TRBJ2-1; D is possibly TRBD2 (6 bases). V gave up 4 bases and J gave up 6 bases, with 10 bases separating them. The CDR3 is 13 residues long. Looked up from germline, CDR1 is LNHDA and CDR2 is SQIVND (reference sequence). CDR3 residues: CASSKYGGNEQFF. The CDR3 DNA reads TGTGCCAGTAGTAAGTACGGGGGCAATGAGCAGTTCTTC.